The 24 T cell receptor beta chains given below trace back to one sample, sequenced in a study of blood T cell repertoires in COVID-19. The table came from immunoSEQ multiplex PCR; TCRdb's copy has only in-frame clones and leaves some out. The sample contains fewer than 65,000 clones, around 91% of which appear only once. Sequencing input: peripheral blood. Every receptor here comes from a woman aged 60 to 75 with COVID-19, enrolled during active disease.

The chain employs TRBV7-6 and TRBJ2-7; TRBD2 matches at 12 bases. Unmatched junction bases numbered 4, after V lost 5 bases and J lost 2 bases. The CDR3 has 15 residues. CDR1 is SGHVS and CDR2 is FNYEAQ in the germline V gene. The CDR3 region has the DNA TGTGCCAGCAGCGTGACTAGCGGGAGCCCCTACGAGCAGTACTTC. As protein: CASSVTSGSPYEQYF.

The CDR3 DNA follows: TGTGCCAGCGGGCGAGGGGGCGCGTTTTGGGCTTTCTTT. Translating gives CASGRGGAFWAFF. The J gene is TRBJ1-1, the V gene TRBV12-3 or TRBV12-4; 7 nucleotides align to TRBD1. The CDR3 runs to 13 residues. Losses at the gene ends were 8 bases for V and 11 bases for J; bases not matched to a gene: 14.

This chain connects TRBV19 to TRBJ1-2, with 9 bases that match TRBD1. Trimming took 7 bases from V and 4 from J; bases not matched to a gene: 16. The CDR3 contains 17 residues. Germline CDR1 and CDR2: LNHDA and SQIVND (reference sequence). CDR3: CASTTSSRDRDRYGYTF. CDR3 DNA sequence: TGTGCCAGTACCACGAGTTCCCGGGACAGGGATCGCTATGGCTACACCTTC.

The table lists this clone with a count of one. The chain couples TRBV6-2 or TRBV6-3 to TRBJ1-5; possibly TRBD1 for D (5 bases). With 0 bases removed from V and 1 base from J, the gap between germline ends came to 13 bases. This CDR3 contains 17 residues. The V gene's germline CDR1 is MNHEY and CDR2 SVGEGT. Here the CDR3 reads CASSYSMEGTSNQPQHF. The CDR3 bases are TGTGCCAGCAGTTACTCAATGGAGGGGACGAGCAATCAGCCCCAGCATTTT.

The chain is built from TRBV6-6 and TRBJ1-6, with 9 bases fitting TRBD1. Trimming cost V 0 bases and J 9 bases; bases outside gene matches: 6. The CDR3 sequence is 16 residues long. Germline V gene data show CDR1 as MNHNY and CDR2 as SVGAGI (reference sequence). In DNA form, the CDR3 reads TGTGCCAGCAGTTACTCGGGGGGACAGGGACTTTCACCCCTCCACTTT. Translating it yields CASSYSGGQGLSPLHF.

The V call is TRBV5-5, the J call TRBJ2-7; 7 positions match TRBD2. Germline trimming cut 4 bases from V and 0 bases from J; bases unmatched to any gene: 7. This CDR3 comprises 15 residues. Germline assignment: CDR1 SGHKS and CDR2 YYEKEE (reference sequence). CDR3 residues: CASSPTSRSSYEQYF. In DNA form, the CDR3 reads TGTGCCAGCAGCCCGACTAGCAGGAGCTCCTACGAGCAGTACTTC.

In its sample, this clone was seen a few times. The V and J genes are TRBV9 and TRBJ2-1, with 8 bases lining up with TRBD2. V was pared by 4 bases and J by 8 bases, with 11 bases of the junction left unmatched. The CDR3 spans 15 residues. Germline-derived CDR1 and CDR2 are SGDLS and YYNGEE. In nucleotides, the CDR3 is TGTGCCAGCAGCAATAGCGGGACCTCTGGTGATGAGCAGTTCTTC. This gives the protein CASSNSGTSGDEQFF.

This clone has just one count. The chain carries TRBV5-4 and TRBJ1-2; D possibly corresponds to TRBD1 (6 bases). The CDR3 is 13 amino acids. The ends were cut back, 0 bases at V and 6 bases at J, with 9 bases in the middle. The germline V gene has CDR1 SGHNT and CDR2 YYREEE (reference sequence). The CDR3 DNA sequence: TGTGCCAGCAGCTTGGCGAAGGGGGATGGCTACACCTTC. Residues: CASSLAKGDGYTF.

This clone was detected only once. J is TRBJ2-3 and V is TRBV3-1 (or the pseudogene TRBV3-2), with TRBD2 identical over 12 bases. The V gene end was trimmed by 6 bases and the J gene end by 3 bases; junction bases not matched to a gene: 7. CDR1 is LGHDT, CDR2 YNNKEL, per germline (reference sequence). CDR3 length: 16 amino acids. The CDR3 region has the DNA TGTGCCAGCAGGCCCCTTCTAGCGGGAGGGACAGATACGCAGTATTTT. Translating gives CASRPLLAGGTDTQYF.

This clone was recorded once. The chain joins TRBV7-9 to TRBJ1-2; D might be TRBD1 (5 bases). Germline V lookup: CDR1 SEHNR, CDR2 FQNEAQ (reference sequence). Trimming took off 0 bases at V and 4 bases at J, with 9 bases between the two ends. The CDR3 covers 14 residues. The CDR3 reads CASSLAGPSYGYTF. The DNA of the CDR3 is TGTGCCAGCAGCTTAGCGGGGCCGTCCTATGGCTACACCTTC.

This clone was found once. This rearrangement joins TRBV19 to TRBJ1-2; 7 nucleotides align to TRBD1. The CDR3 spans 13 residues. The V gene end was trimmed by 4 bases and the J gene end by 4 bases; junction bases not matched to a gene: 3. The germline V gene encodes CDR1 LNHDA and CDR2 SQIVND (reference sequence). The CDR3 DNA sequence: TGTGCCAGTAGTACGGACAGGACCTATGGCTACACCTTC. Residues: CASSTDRTYGYTF.

This chain links TRBV19 with TRBJ2-1; 11 bases are shared with TRBD2. The CDR3 extends over 16 amino acids. Germline V CDR1 and CDR2: LNHDA, SQIVND (reference sequence). After removal of 6 bases from V and 4 bases from J, the junction contained 8 bases not matched to a gene. This CDR3 reads CASSPLTSGGYNEQFF. CDR3 nucleotides: TGTGCCAGTAGCCCCCTTACTAGCGGGGGATACAATGAGCAGTTCTTC.

This sequence joins TRBV6-4 and TRBJ1-6; TRBD1 might be the D (5 bases). The ends were cut back, 4 bases at V and 15 bases at J, with 13 bases in the middle. The CDR3 runs to 12 residues. CDR1 is MRHNA and CDR2 is SNTAGT in the germline V gene. The CDR3, as DNA: TGTGCCAGCAGTGCCGACAGTTTGCACCTCCACTTT. This sequence encodes CASSADSLHLHF.

The gene calls are TRBV11-3 and TRBJ1-1, with 8 bases fitting TRBD1. The CDR3 is 14 residues long. Trimming removed 5 bases from V and 5 bases from J; junction bases left unmatched: 7. CDR1 SGHNT and CDR2 YENEEA come from the germline V gene. As DNA, the CDR3 is TGTGCCAGCAGCAAGGACAGGGTTGTGACTGAAGCTTTCTTT. It translates to CASSKDRVVTEAFF.

The chain uses TRBV10-3 and TRBJ1-4; the D gene is possibly TRBD1 (5 bases). This CDR3 has 13 amino acids. The V and J ends lost 11 bases and 6 bases respectively, with 16 bases between them. Germline CDR1 ENHRY, CDR2 SYGVKD. The CDR3 region has the DNA TGTGCCGTAGCCGGCGGGGGAGATGAAAAACTGTTTTTT. Translating it yields CAVAGGGDEKLFF.

V and J are TRBV9 and TRBJ2-7, with TRBD2 matching over 8 bases. Looked up from germline, CDR1 is SGDLS and CDR2 is YYNGEE. The CDR3 spans 14 residues. The ends lost 6 bases at V and 6 bases at J; junction bases unmatched: 11. The CDR3 DNA reads as TGTGCCAGCACCTCGGGACTAGTTTCTGGCGAGCAGTACTTC. Its translation: CASTSGLVSGEQYF.

Notes on this clone: One junction end does not reproduce the germline sequence, and a read error may be involved. The chain uses TRBV2 and TRBJ2-1, with D possibly matching TRBD2 (6 bases). Germline V gives CDR1 SNHLY, CDR2 FYNNEI. There are 13 residues in the CDR3. In DNA form, the CDR3 reads TGTGCCAGCAGTGGGGAGGCCCTCAATGAACAGTTCTTC. As protein: CASSGEALNEQFF.

CDR3 DNA: TGCAGTGCTAGTTCGGTTATGTTTTCCAGCGGCTCCTCTGGAAACACCATATATTTT. As protein: CSASSVMFSSGSSGNTIYF. The chain employs TRBV20-1 and TRBJ1-3, with D unresolved. Trimming shortened V by 3 bases and J by 0 bases, and 24 bases separated the two germline ends. CDR3 length equals 19 residues. Germline CDR1 reads DFQATT; CDR2 reads SNEGSKA (reference sequence).

As to this clone: Other DNA sequences of this sample code for an identical CDR3. The chain carries TRBV6-4 and TRBJ2-1, with 9 bases that match TRBD2. J was trimmed by 4 bases and V by 0 bases; bases with no gene match: 1. Germline CDR1 reads MRHNA; CDR2 reads SNTAGT. This CDR3 comprises 15 residues. The CDR3 sequence is CASSDSSGSYNEQFF. The CDR3, as DNA: TGTGCCAGCAGTGACTCTAGCGGGAGTTACAATGAGCAGTTCTTC.

The chain combines TRBV12-3 or TRBV12-4 with TRBJ1-2, with D tentatively TRBD1 (6 bases). Trimming cost V 2 bases and J 5 bases, with 6 bases left between them. CDR3 size: 12 residues. CDR3 in DNA: TGTGCCAGCAGTTTACAGGGGTATGGCTACACCTTC. Translation: CASSLQGYGYTF.

The rearrangement uses TRBV6-1 and TRBJ2-4; 8 nucleotides match TRBD1. Germline CDR1 reads MNHNS; CDR2 reads SASEGT. The CDR3 runs to 16 residues. J lost 5 bases, V lost 4 bases, and 10 bases had no gene match. CDR3 coding DNA: TGTGCCAGCAGTGCCAGGGGGCTCGATCCCCAAAACATTCAGTACTTC. It codes for CASSARGLDPQNIQYF.

The V call is TRBV7-9, the J call TRBJ1-5; the D gene is possibly TRBD1 (5 bases). The germline V gene has CDR1 SEHNR and CDR2 FQNEAQ (reference sequence). V was trimmed by 5 bases and J by 4 bases, leaving 15 bases between them. CDR3 length equals 15 residues. The CDR3 here is CASSNSGQGNQPQHF. The CDR3 DNA reads TGTGCCAGCAGCAATTCCGGTCAGGGTAATCAGCCCCAGCATTTT.

Written as DNA, the CDR3 is TGTGCCAGCATGACAGGTATTCGCAATGAGCAGTTCTTC. This translates into CASMTGIRNEQFF. The genes are TRBV6-5 and TRBJ2-1, with D possibly being TRBD1 (6 bases). Trimming took off 7 bases at V and 6 bases at J, with 13 bases between the two ends. Germline CDR1 reads MNHEY; CDR2 reads SVGAGI. This CDR3 is built from 13 residues.

The chain has TRBV24-1 and TRBJ2-1, with TRBD1 identical over 9 bases. This CDR3 is built from 19 residues. Germline V gives CDR1 KGHDR, CDR2 SFDVKD. After removal of 4 bases from V and 0 bases from J, the junction contained 12 bases not matched to a gene. The CDR3 nucleotides are TGTGCCACCAGTGACCGGGACAGGGTTAAAGGGAGCTCCTACAATGAGCAGTTCTTC. Its translation is CATSDRDRVKGSSYNEQFF.